These 24 T cell receptor beta chains came from one sample sequenced in a study of T cells in Graves' hyperthyroidism and ophthalmopathy. TCR beta CDR3 regions were amplified from RNA. The HTBI primer set drove a first-round RT-PCR of the TCR CDR3. MiXCR, applied by TCRdb to the multiplex PCR reads, yields one record per CDR3 protein. The table shows around 340,000 distinct CDR3 sequences, with around 16% occurring only once. Source material: blood. The receptor set was obtained from a man aged 30 to 39 with Graves' hyperthyroidism.

The V gene is TRBV5-1, the J gene TRBJ1-1; 8 nucleotides agree with TRBD1. The CDR3 contains 15 residues. Looked up from germline, CDR1 is SGHRS and CDR2 is YFSETQ. V shed 4 bases, J shed 4 bases, and the junction held 9 bases outside the gene matches. CDR3 sequence (DNA): TGCGCCAGCAGCCCGATCGGACAGGGTAGCACTGAAGCTTTCTTT. It encodes CASSPIGQGSTEAFF.

This clonotype was seen repeatedly, ten times or more. The rearrangement links TRBV28 to TRBJ1-6, with a possible D match to TRBD1 (5 bases). This CDR3 is built from 15 residues. V shed 6 bases and J shed 9 bases, with 18 bases lying between them. CDR1 and CDR2 from the germline V gene are MDHEN and SYDVKM. The CDR3 loop reads CASRPPAGGVSPLHF. The DNA of the CDR3 is TGTGCCAGCAGGCCCCCGGCTGGGGGGGTTTCACCCCTCCACTTT. The full variable domain, completed using reference TRBV28 and TRBJ1-6, is DVKVTQSSRYLVKRTGEKVFLECVQDMDHENMFWYRQDPGLGLRLIYFSYDVKMKEKGDIPEGYSVSREKKERFSLILESASTNQTSMYLCASRPPAGGVSPLHFGNGTRLTVT.

At least ten counts were recorded for this clonotype. The chain links TRBV2 to TRBJ2-7, with D unresolved. Deletions cut 7 bases from V and 3 bases from J, with 13 bases between. CDR1 is SNHLY and CDR2 is FYNNEI in the germline V gene. This CDR3 is 13 amino acids long. CDR3 region: CASTSRGNYEQYF. The CDR3 coding sequence is TGTGCCAGCACCTCCCGTGGAAACTACGAGCAGTACTTC.

There are a few counts of this clonotype. The rearrangement links TRBV25-1 to TRBJ1-2; no firm D call. CDR1 is MGHDK, CDR2 SYGVNS, per germline. Trimming pared 1 base from V and 5 bases from J, leaving 17 bases between. The CDR3 consists of 16 residues. The CDR3 region has the DNA TGTGCCAGCAGTGAATGGGCTGGGCAGGACCTTTATGGCTACACCTTC. Translated, it gives CASSEWAGQDLYGYTF.

The chain is built from TRBV20-1 and TRBJ2-4; D is undetermined. Trimming took off 7 bases at V and 2 bases at J, with 12 bases between the two ends. CDR1 and CDR2 (germline): DFQATT, SNEGSKA (reference sequence). The CDR3 totals 13 residues. The CDR3 loop is CSGAGSSKNIQYF. The CDR3 bases are TGCAGTGGCGCCGGAAGTTCCAAAAACATTCAGTACTTC.

In this sample, this clonotype turned up a few times. This chain joins TRBV19 and TRBJ1-5; the D gene is possibly TRBD1 (5 bases). CDR1 is LNHDA, CDR2 SQIVND, per germline (reference sequence). Deletions cut 2 bases from V and 7 bases from J, with 18 bases between. The CDR3 length is 16 residues. The CDR3, as DNA: TGTGCCAGTAGTATACTGGACGCGGCAAGGGGACAGCCCCAGCATTTT. Encoded protein: CASSILDAARGQPQHF.

This clonotype has only a few counts. The V and J genes are TRBV28 and TRBJ2-1; 8 positions match TRBD2. Germline trimming cut 1 base from V and 15 bases from J; bases unmatched to any gene: 17. This CDR3 contains 16 residues. CDR1 and CDR2 from the germline V gene are MDHEN and SYDVKM. The CDR3 DNA is TGTGCCAGCAGTTTATTGCGATTTACTAGCGGCCAAACGCCGTTCTTC. As protein: CASSLLRFTSGQTPFF.

This clonotype appeared a few times. This chain connects TRBV29-1 to TRBJ2-7; D is unclear. This CDR3 comprises 13 residues. The V end was cut by 7 bases, the J end by 2 bases, with 15 bases between. Germline V gene sequence: CDR1 SQVTM, CDR2 ANQGSEA. The CDR3 loop reads CSALRKQTYEQYF. The CDR3 nucleotides are TGCAGCGCTTTGAGGAAGCAGACCTACGAGCAGTACTTC.

To note about this clonotype: Just one base apart from a much larger clone, this may be a read error. V is TRBV5-1 and J is TRBJ1-4, with 9 positions matching TRBD1. The CDR3 runs to 14 residues. Germline CDR1 is SGHRS and CDR2 is YFSETQ. In nucleotides, the CDR3 is TGCGCCGGCAGTTCCGGGACAGGGAATGAAAAACTGTTTTTT. Amino acid sequence: CAGSSGTGNEKLFF.

The rearrangement uses TRBV29-1 and TRBJ2-1; 10 bases are shared with TRBD2. J gave up 2 bases and V 2 bases, and 3 bases lay outside the gene matches. The germline gives CDR1 SQVTM, CDR2 ANQGSEA. This CDR3 has 15 amino acids. The CDR3 sequence: CSVEKLAGAYNEQFF. The CDR3 DNA reads as TGCAGCGTTGAAAAGCTAGCGGGAGCCTACAATGAGCAGTTCTTC.

In its sample, this clonotype was seen a few times. The chain is built from TRBV25-1 and TRBJ1-6; tentatively, D is TRBD1 (5 bases). CDR1 MGHDK and CDR2 SYGVNS come from the germline V gene. V was shortened by 6 bases and J by 5 bases, with 11 bases between the two germline ends. The CDR3 loop spans 14 amino acids. The DNA of the CDR3 is TGTGCCAGCAGCCTGGGACGGAATAATTCACCCCTCCACTTT. Translation: CASSLGRNNSPLHF.

Many counts were recorded for this clonotype. J is TRBJ2-7 and V is TRBV20-1; D is uncertain. CDR3 length: 13 residues. The V and J ends lost 2 bases and 0 bases respectively, with 8 bases between them. Germline V gene lookup returns CDR1 DFQATT and CDR2 SNEGSKA (reference sequence). The CDR3 DNA sequence: TGCAGTGCTAGAAAGCCTCTCTCCTACGAGCAGTACTTC. This codes for CSARKPLSYEQYF.

This clonotype was found many times. The chain is built from TRBV2 and TRBJ1-1; D perhaps matches TRBD1 (5 bases). The CDR3 length is 13 residues. CDR1 and CDR2 from the germline V gene are SNHLY and FYNNEI. With 7 bases removed from V and 4 bases from J, the gap between germline ends came to 13 bases. The DNA for the CDR3 is TGTGCCAGCACCCAGGGCGAGGGCACTGAAGCTTTCTTT. Translation: CASTQGEGTEAFF.

This clonotype has only a few counts. J is TRBJ2-7 and V is TRBV5-1; D perhaps matches TRBD1 (6 bases). The ends were cut back, 0 bases at V and 2 bases at J, with 15 bases in the middle. The CDR3 is 16 amino acids. Germline V gives CDR1 SGHRS, CDR2 YFSETQ. Here the CDR3 reads CASSLAPGQTTYEQYF. The CDR3, as DNA: TGCGCCAGCAGCTTGGCGCCCGGACAGACTACCTACGAGCAGTACTTC.

This clonotype was detected ten times or more. The J gene is TRBJ2-3, the V gene TRBV29-1, with TRBD2 matching 9 bases. Germline loops: CDR1 SQVTM, CDR2 ANQGSEA. The CDR3 is 18 residues long. V was clipped by 1 base and J by 2 bases; unmatched bases: 13. The CDR3 region is CSVEGGILAGALTDTQYF. CDR3 nucleotides: TGCAGCGTTGAAGGGGGCATTTTAGCGGGAGCCCTCACAGATACGCAGTATTTT.

In its sample, this clonotype was seen many times. CDR3 in amino acids: CSVGTGNTEAFF. The CDR3, as DNA: TGCAGCGTGGGGACAGGAAACACTGAAGCTTTCTTT. V is TRBV29-1 and J is TRBJ1-1; TRBD1 agrees at 8 bases. The CDR3 loop spans 12 amino acids. CDR1 is SQVTM and CDR2 is ANQGSEA in the germline V gene. J lost 2 bases, V lost 6 bases, and 2 bases had no gene match.

This clonotype was counted many times. V usage is TRBV20-1 and J usage is TRBJ2-2, with D possibly TRBD2 on 5 matching bases. From germline, CDR1 is DFQATT and CDR2 SNEGSKA (reference sequence). The CDR3 totals 14 residues. V was cut by 3 bases and J by 1 base, with 9 bases left in between. The CDR3 sequence is CSARSGQNTGELFF. The CDR3 nucleotides read TGCAGTGCTAGGAGCGGCCAGAACACCGGGGAGCTGTTTTTT.

This chain connects TRBV6-5 to TRBJ2-7, with 9 bases fitting TRBD1. After removal of 5 bases from V and 5 bases from J, the junction contained 10 bases not matched to a gene. The CDR3 extends over 15 amino acids. From germline, CDR1 is MNHEY and CDR2 SVGAGI. CDR3 loop: CASSHFTGGNNEQYF. CDR3 DNA sequence: TGTGCCAGCAGTCACTTCACAGGGGGCAACAACGAGCAGTACTTC.

V is TRBV7-2 and J is TRBJ2-5, with 8 bases matching TRBD2. The CDR3 totals 15 residues. V shed 5 bases and J 2 bases; nucleotides not matched to a gene: 7. The germline V gene encodes CDR1 SGHTA and CDR2 FQGNSA. CDR3 protein: CASSRGGGVQETQYF. DNA of the CDR3: TGTGCCAGCAGCCGGGGGGGGGGCGTGCAAGAGACCCAGTACTTC.

This clonotype was counted ten times or more. J is TRBJ2-2 and V is TRBV5-1; D is possibly TRBD2 (5 bases). Trimming shortened V by 0 bases and J by 0 bases, and 6 bases separated the two germline ends. Germline V gene data show CDR1 as SGHRS and CDR2 as YFSETQ. The CDR3 loop spans 15 amino acids. CDR3 in amino acids: CASSLEAANTGELFF. DNA for the CDR3: TGCGCCAGCAGCTTGGAAGCGGCGAACACCGGGGAGCTGTTTTTT. The complete variable domain, with remaining parts taken from reference TRBV5-1 and TRBJ2-2, reads KAGVTQTPRYLIKTRGQQVTLSCSPISGHRSVSWYQQTPGQGLQFLFEYFSETQRNKGNFPGRFSGRQFSNSRSEMNVSTLELGDSALYLCASSLEAANTGELFFGEGSRLTVL.

This clonotype was picked up many times. The chain carries TRBV2 and TRBJ2-3; TRBD2 aligns across 8 bases. The CDR3 runs to 15 residues. V trimming: 2 bases; J trimming: 6 bases; junction bases outside the gene matches: 7. Germline loops: CDR1 SNHLY, CDR2 FYNNEI. In DNA, the CDR3 is TGTGCCAGCAGTGAACTGGCGGGAGGTGCGGATACGCAGTATTTT. This gives the protein CASSELAGGADTQYF.

V and J are TRBV4-1 and TRBJ1-2, with D perhaps TRBD1 (5 bases). V was pared by 1 base and J by 1 base, with 10 bases between. CDR1 MGHRA and CDR2 YSYEKL come from the germline V gene. This CDR3 has 15 amino acids. CDR3: CASSQGTGLNYGYTF. For the CDR3, the DNA is TGCGCCAGCAGCCAAGGGACGGGACTTAACTATGGCTACACCTTC.

The chain recombines TRBV11-2 with TRBJ2-4; the D gene is possibly TRBD2 (5 bases). The CDR3 loop spans 13 amino acids. From germline, CDR1 is SGHAT and CDR2 FQNNGV. V dropped 4 bases and J dropped 9 bases, with 13 bases sitting between them. CDR3 region: CASSSSDSGIQYF. The DNA for the CDR3 is TGTGCCAGCAGCTCGTCGGACTCTGGCATTCAGTACTTC.

This clonotype was found many times. The V and J genes are TRBV6-1 and TRBJ2-7; 8 positions agree with TRBD1. Germline V lookup: CDR1 MNHNS, CDR2 SASEGT. CDR3 size: 13 residues. The ends lost 5 bases at V and 3 bases at J; junction bases unmatched: 3. The CDR3: CASSSRGLYEQYF. In nucleotides, the CDR3 is TGTGCCAGCAGTTCCAGGGGGCTCTACGAGCAGTACTTC.